This TCR beta chain was profiled in a study of T cell changes during pregnancy in multiple sclerosis. Germline V gene data show CDR1 as SGHDN and CDR2 as FVKESK. The V segment lost 0 bases and the J segment 2 bases; nucleotides outside the gene matches: 2. CDR3 length equals 16 residues. Profiling relied on immunoSEQ multiplex PCR, and the TCRdb table lists in-frame clones only, not all of them. This table has some 50,000 clones, around 93% appearing once. The sample in question was CD8+ T cells from peripheral blood mononuclear cells, obtained in the first trimester of pregnancy. This clonotype originated in a female donor with multiple sclerosis, enrolled in a pregnancy study. The gene calls are TRBV14 and TRBJ2-1, with 9 nucleotides matching TRBD2. The DNA of the CDR3 is TGTGCCAGCAGCCAAGAAGGCGGGAGGGCCTACAATGAGCAGTTCTTC. Amino acid sequence: CASSQEGGRAYNEQFF.